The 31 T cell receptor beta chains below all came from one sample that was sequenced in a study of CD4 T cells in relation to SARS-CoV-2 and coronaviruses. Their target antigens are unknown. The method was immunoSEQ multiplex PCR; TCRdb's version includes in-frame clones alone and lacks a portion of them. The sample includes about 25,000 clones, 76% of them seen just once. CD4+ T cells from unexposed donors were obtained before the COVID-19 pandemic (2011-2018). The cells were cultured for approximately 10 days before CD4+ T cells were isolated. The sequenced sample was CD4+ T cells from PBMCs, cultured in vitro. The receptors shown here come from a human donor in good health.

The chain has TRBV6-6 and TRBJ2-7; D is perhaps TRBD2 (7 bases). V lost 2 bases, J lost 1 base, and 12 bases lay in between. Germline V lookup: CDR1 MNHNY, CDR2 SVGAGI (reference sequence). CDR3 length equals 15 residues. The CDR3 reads CASSYGGDKSYEQYF. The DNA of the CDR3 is TGTGCCAGCAGTTACGGGGGGGACAAGTCCTACGAGCAGTACTTC.

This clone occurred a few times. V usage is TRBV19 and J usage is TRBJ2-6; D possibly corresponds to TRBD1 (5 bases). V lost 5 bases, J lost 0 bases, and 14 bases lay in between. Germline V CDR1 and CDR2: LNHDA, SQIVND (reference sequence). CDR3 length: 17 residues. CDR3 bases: TGTGCCAGTAGTTGGGGAACAGGCCCCTCTGGGGCCAACGTCCTGACTTTC. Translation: CASSWGTGPSGANVLTF.

The CDR3 region has the DNA TGTGCCAGCAGCAAGCCAGGACAGATCTATGGCTACACCTTC. This encodes CASSKPGQIYGYTF. The chain carries TRBV9 and TRBJ1-2; weak D call: TRBD1 (6 bases). Looked up from germline, CDR1 is SGDLS and CDR2 is YYNGEE. V dropped 4 bases and J dropped 4 bases, with 14 bases sitting between them. The CDR3 length is 14 residues.

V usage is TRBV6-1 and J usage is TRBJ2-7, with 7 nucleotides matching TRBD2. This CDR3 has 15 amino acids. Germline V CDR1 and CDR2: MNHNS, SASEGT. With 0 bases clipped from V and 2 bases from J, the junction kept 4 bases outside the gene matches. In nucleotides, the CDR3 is TGTGCCAGCAGTGAAGCGGCTAGCGGAACCTACGAGCAGTACTTC. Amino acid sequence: CASSEAASGTYEQYF.

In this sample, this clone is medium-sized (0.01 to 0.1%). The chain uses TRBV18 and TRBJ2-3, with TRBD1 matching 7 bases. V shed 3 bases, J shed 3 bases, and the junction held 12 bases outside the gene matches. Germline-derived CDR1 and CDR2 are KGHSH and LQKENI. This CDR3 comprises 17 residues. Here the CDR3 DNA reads TGTGCCAGCTCACCTTACCTAACAGGGGAGCAAACAGATACGCAGTATTTT. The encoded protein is CASSPYLTGEQTDTQYF.

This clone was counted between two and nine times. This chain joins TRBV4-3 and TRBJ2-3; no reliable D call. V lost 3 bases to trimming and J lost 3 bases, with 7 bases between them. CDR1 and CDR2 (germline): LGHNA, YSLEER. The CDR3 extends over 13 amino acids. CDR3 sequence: CASSQGHTDTQYF. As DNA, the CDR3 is TGCGCCAGCAGCCAGGGTCATACAGATACGCAGTATTTT.

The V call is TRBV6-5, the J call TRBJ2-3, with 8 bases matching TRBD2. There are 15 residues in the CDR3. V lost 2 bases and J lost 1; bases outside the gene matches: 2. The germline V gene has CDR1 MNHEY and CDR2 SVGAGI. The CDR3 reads CASSYRGLGTDTQYF. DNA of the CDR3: TGTGCCAGCAGTTACAGGGGACTAGGCACAGATACGCAGTATTTT.

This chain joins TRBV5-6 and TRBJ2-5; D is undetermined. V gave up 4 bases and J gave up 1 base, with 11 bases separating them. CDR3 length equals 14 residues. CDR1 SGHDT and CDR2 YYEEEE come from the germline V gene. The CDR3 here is CASSTSTPQETQYF. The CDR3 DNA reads TGTGCCAGCAGCACGTCGACACCCCAAGAGACCCAGTACTTC.

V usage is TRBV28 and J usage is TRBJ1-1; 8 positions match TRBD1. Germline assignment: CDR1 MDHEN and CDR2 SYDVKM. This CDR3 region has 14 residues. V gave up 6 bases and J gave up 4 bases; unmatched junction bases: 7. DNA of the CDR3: TGTGCCAGCAGCCCTGGGGACAGGCCCACTGAAGCTTTCTTT. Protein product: CASSPGDRPTEAFF.

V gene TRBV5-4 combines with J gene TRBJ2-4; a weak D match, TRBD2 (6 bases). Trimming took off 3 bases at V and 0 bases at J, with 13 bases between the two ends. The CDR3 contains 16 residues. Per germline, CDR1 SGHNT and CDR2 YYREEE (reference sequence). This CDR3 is CASSSVGTLAKNIQYF. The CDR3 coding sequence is TGTGCCAGCAGCTCGGTCGGGACTCTAGCCAAAAACATTCAGTACTTC.

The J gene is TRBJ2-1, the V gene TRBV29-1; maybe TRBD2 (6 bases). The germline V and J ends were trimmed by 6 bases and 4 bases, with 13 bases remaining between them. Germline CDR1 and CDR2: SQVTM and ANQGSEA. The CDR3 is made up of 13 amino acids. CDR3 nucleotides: TGCAGCGTGGCGGGACGGGCTTACAATGAGCAGTTCTTC. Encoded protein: CSVAGRAYNEQFF.

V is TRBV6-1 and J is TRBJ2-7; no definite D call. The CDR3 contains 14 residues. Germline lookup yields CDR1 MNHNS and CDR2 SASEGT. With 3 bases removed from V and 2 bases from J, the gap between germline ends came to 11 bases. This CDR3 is CASSDLRWTYEQYF. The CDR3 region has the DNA TGTGCCAGCAGTGATCTACGGTGGACCTACGAGCAGTACTTC.

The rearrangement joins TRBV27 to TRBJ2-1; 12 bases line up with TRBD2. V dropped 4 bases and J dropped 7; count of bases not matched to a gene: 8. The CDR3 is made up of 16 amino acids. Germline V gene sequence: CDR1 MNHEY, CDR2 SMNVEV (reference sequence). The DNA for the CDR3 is TGTGCCAGCAGTTCGACTAGCGGGGGCCTATTTAATGAGCAGTTCTTC. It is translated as CASSSTSGGLFNEQFF.

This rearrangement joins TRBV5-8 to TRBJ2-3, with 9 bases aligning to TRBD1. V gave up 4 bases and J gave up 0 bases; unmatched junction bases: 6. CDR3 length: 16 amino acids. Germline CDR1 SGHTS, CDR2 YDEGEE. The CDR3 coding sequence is TGTGCCAGCAGCCGGGACAGGGACTATAGCACAGATACGCAGTATTTT. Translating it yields CASSRDRDYSTDTQYF.

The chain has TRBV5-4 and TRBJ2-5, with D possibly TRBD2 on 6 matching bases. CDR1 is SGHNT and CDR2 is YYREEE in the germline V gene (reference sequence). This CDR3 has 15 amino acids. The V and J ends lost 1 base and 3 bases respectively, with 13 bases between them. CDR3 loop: CASSLSGYLKETQYF. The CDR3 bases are TGTGCCAGCAGCTTGAGCGGGTACCTAAAAGAGACCCAGTACTTC.

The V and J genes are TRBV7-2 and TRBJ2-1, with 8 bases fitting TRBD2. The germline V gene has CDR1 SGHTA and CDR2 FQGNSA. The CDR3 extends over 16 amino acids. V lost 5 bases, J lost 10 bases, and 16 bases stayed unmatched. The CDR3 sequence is CASSPEGSSGAREQFF. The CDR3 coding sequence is TGTGCCAGCAGCCCCGAGGGCAGTAGCGGGGCCCGGGAGCAGTTCTTC.

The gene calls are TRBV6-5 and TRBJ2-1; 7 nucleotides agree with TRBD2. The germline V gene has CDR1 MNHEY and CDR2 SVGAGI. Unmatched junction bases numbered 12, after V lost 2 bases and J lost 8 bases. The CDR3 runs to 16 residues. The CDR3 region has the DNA TGTGCCAGCAGTTACCCGACTAGCCCATCGACCGATGAGCAGTTCTTC. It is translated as CASSYPTSPSTDEQFF.

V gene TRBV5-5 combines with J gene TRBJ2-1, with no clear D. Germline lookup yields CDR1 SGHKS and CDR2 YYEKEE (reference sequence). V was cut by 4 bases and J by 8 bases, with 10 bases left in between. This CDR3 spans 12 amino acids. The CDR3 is CASSLPPDEQFF. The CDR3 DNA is TGTGCCAGCAGCCTCCCCCCTGATGAGCAGTTCTTC.

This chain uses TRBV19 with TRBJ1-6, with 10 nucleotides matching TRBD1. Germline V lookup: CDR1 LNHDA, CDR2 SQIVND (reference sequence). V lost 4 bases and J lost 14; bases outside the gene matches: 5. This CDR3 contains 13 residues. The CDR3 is CASSTTGTGALHF. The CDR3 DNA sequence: TGTGCCAGTAGTACAACCGGGACAGGGGCCCTCCACTTT.

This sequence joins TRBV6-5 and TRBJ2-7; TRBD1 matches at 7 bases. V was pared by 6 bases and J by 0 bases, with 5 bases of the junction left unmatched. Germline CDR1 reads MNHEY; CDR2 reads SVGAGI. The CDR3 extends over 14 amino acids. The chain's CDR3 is CASSDRDSSYEQYF. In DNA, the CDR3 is TGTGCCAGCAGCGACCGGGACAGCTCCTACGAGCAGTACTTC.

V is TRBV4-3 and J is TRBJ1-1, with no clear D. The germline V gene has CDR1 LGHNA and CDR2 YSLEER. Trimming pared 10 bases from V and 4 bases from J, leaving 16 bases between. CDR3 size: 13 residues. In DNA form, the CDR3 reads TGCGCCATTTCTCGAAGTTTGGGCACTGAAGCTTTCTTT. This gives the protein CAISRSLGTEAFF.

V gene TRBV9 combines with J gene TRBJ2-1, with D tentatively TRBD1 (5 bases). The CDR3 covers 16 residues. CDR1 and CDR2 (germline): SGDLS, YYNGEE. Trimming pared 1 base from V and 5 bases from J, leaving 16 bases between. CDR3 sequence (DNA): TGTGCCAGCAGCGTACGGCCAGGGTTGCGTCACAATGAGCAGTTCTTC. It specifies CASSVRPGLRHNEQFF.

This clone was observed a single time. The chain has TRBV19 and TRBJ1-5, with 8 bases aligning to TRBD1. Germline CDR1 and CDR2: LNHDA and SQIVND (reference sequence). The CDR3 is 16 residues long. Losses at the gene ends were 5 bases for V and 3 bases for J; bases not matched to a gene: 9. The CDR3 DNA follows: TGTGCCAGTAGTTCGTACAGGGACAGGACCAATCAGCCCCAGCATTTT. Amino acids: CASSSYRDRTNQPQHF. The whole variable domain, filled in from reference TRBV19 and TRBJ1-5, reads DGGITQSPKYLFRKEGQNVTLSCEQNLNHDAMYWYRQDPGQGLRLIYYSQIVNDFQKGDIAEGYSVSREKKESFPLTVTSAQKNPTAFYLCASSSYRDRTNQPQHFGDGTRLSIL.

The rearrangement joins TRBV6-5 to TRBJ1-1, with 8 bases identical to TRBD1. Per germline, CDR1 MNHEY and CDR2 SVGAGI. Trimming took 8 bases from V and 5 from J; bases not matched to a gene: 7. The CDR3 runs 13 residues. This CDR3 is CASSRGLRTEAFF. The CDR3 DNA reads TGTGCCAGCTCCAGGGGGCTAAGAACTGAAGCTTTCTTT.

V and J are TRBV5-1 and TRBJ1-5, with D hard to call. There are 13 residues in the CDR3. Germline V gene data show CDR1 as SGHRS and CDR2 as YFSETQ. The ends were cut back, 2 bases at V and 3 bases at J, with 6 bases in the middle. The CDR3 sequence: CASSFSTNQPQHF. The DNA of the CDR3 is TGCGCCAGCAGCTTCAGTACCAATCAGCCCCAGCATTTT.

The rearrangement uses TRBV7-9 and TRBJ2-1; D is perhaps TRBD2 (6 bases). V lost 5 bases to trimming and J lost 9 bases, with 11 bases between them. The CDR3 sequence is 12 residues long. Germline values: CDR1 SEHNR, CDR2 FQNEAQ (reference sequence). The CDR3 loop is CASSQGRFEQFF. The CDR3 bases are TGTGCCAGCAGCCAAGGGAGGTTTGAGCAGTTCTTC. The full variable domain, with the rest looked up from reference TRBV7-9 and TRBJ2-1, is DTGVSQNPRHKITKRGQNVTFRCDPISEHNRLYWYRQTLGQGPEFLTYFQNEAQLEKSRLLSDRFSAERPKGSFSTLEIQRTEQGDSAMYLCASSQGRFEQFFGPGTRLTVL.

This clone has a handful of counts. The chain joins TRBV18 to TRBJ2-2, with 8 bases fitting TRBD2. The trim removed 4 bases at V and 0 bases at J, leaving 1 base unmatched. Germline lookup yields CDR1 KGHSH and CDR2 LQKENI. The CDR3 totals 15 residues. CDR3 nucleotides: TGTGCCAGCTCACAGGGACTAGCGAACACCGGGGAGCTGTTTTTT. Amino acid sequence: CASSQGLANTGELFF.

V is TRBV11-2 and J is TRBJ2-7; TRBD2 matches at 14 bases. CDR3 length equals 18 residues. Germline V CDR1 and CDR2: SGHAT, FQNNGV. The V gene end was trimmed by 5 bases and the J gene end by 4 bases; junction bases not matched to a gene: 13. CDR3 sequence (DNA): TGTGCCAGCAGCACACCCGGGACTAGCGGGGGACCCTATTACGAGCAGTACTTC. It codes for CASSTPGTSGGPYYEQYF. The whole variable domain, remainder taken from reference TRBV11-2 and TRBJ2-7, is EAGVAQSPRYKIIEKRQSVAFWCNPISGHATLYWYQQILGQGPKLLIQFQNNGVVDDSQLPKDRFSAERLKGVDSTLKIQPAKLEDSAVYLCASSTPGTSGGPYYEQYFGPGTRLTVT.

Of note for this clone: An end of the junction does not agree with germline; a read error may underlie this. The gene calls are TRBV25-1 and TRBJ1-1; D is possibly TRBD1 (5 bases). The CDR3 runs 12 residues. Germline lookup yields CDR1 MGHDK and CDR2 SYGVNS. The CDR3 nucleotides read TGTGCCAGTAGTGGGACGAACACTGAAGCTTTCTTT. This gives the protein CASSGTNTEAFF.

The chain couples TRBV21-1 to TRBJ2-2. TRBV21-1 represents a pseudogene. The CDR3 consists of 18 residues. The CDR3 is CASSKRRTGGRGTGELFF. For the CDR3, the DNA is TGTGCCAGCAGCAAACGCCGGACAGGCGGGAGAGGCACCGGGGAGCTGTTTTTT.

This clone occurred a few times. CDR3 bases: TGTGCCAGCTCACCCCTAGGGATAATGAACACCGGGGAGCTGTTTTTT. Its protein product is CASSPLGIMNTGELFF. The chain employs TRBV18 and TRBJ2-2; D is ambiguous. V gave up 3 bases and J gave up 1 base, with 12 bases separating them. Looked up from germline, CDR1 is KGHSH and CDR2 is LQKENI. The CDR3 runs to 16 residues.